These 29 T cell receptor beta chains came from one sample sequenced in a study of early stage breast cancer tumors. Clones were sequenced by immunoSEQ multiplex PCR, and TCRdb holds only the in-frame ones, with some missing. Among around 25,000 clones listed, over 60% were seen once. Sequenced input: breast tumor tissue. The receptors shown here come from a person in their sixties or seventies with breast cancer.

The rearrangement links TRBV28 to TRBJ2-7; possible D gene TRBD2, 6 bases. V was cut by 2 bases and J by 2 bases, with 10 bases left in between. Germline loops: CDR1 MDHEN, CDR2 SYDVKM. The CDR3 runs to 14 residues. This CDR3 reads CASSLGGGAYEQYF. The CDR3 DNA sequence: TGTGCCAGCAGTTTAGGGGGAGGCGCCTACGAGCAGTACTTC.

V usage is TRBV2 and J usage is TRBJ1-2, with 7 bases matching TRBD1. The trim removed 5 bases at V and 4 bases at J, leaving 7 bases unmatched. Germline V gene data show CDR1 as SNHLY and CDR2 as FYNNEI. The CDR3 contains 14 residues. CDR3 coding DNA: TGTGCCAGCAGTCTCGGCTCAGGGGGCTATGGCTACACCTTC. Amino acids: CASSLGSGGYGYTF.

The chain links TRBV5-1 to TRBJ2-1, with D possibly being TRBD2 (6 bases). This CDR3 region has 15 residues. Germline CDR1 SGHRS, CDR2 YFSETQ. With 6 bases removed from V and 2 bases from J, the gap between germline ends came to 15 bases. CDR3 nucleotides: TGCGCCAGCAAACCTCTCGGGGGTCCCTACAATGAGCAGTTCTTC. This codes for CASKPLGGPYNEQFF.

This chain connects TRBV9 to TRBJ2-3; 10 bases map to TRBD2. Germline CDR1 reads SGDLS; CDR2 reads YYNGEE. Germline trimming cut 1 base from V and 3 bases from J; bases unmatched to any gene: 5. This CDR3 is 16 amino acids long. The CDR3 region has the DNA TGTGCCAGCAGCGTAAGAGCGGGAGGGCAGACAGATACGCAGTATTTT. Residues: CASSVRAGGQTDTQYF.

This clone was counted between two and nine times. The V and J genes are TRBV6-5 and TRBJ2-1; D not resolved. The CDR3 has 14 amino acids. V lost 2 bases and J 8 bases, leaving 13 bases between the germline ends. Germline V gene data show CDR1 as MNHEY and CDR2 as SVGAGI. The CDR3 is CASSYGPSFDEQFF. CDR3 nucleotide sequence: TGTGCCAGCAGTTACGGTCCGAGCTTCGATGAGCAGTTCTTC.

The chain carries TRBV6-5 and TRBJ2-7; possible D gene TRBD1, 6 bases. The CDR3 is 15 residues long. Trimming pared 2 bases from V and 1 base from J, leaving 12 bases between. Germline CDR1 MNHEY, CDR2 SVGAGI. The CDR3 DNA sequence: TGTGCCAGCAGTTACGATGAGGGGGTTTCCTACGAGCAGTACTTC. This translates into CASSYDEGVSYEQYF.

This rearrangement joins TRBV6-4 to TRBJ2-2; D is unresolved. CDR1 is MRHNA, CDR2 SNTAGT, per germline. This CDR3 region has 12 residues. V dropped 9 bases and J dropped 0 bases, with 5 bases sitting between them. The CDR3 nucleotides read TGTGCCAGTGGAGCGAACACCGGGGAGCTGTTTTTT. It is translated as CASGANTGELFF.

This clone was counted at least ten times. V gene TRBV11-2 combines with J gene TRBJ1-1; D possibly corresponds to TRBD1 (5 bases). The V and J ends lost 5 bases and 2 bases respectively, with 12 bases between them. CDR3 length equals 14 residues. Germline values: CDR1 SGHAT, CDR2 FQNNGV. CDR3 sequence reads: CASSTLTDNTEAFF. CDR3 bases: TGTGCCAGCAGCACTTTGACAGATAACACTGAAGCTTTCTTT.

CDR3 sequence (DNA): TGTGCCAGCAGCTTACGGGGAGGTGGAACTGAAGCTTTCTTT. It is translated as CASSLRGGGTEAFF. V usage is TRBV11-3 and J usage is TRBJ1-1; no reliable D call. Germline V gene sequence: CDR1 SGHNT, CDR2 YENEEA. The CDR3 length is 14 residues. V was clipped by 2 bases and J by 5 bases, with 12 bases between them.

The chain couples TRBV21-1 to TRBJ2-7; the table's D call, TRBD2, was not checked against the DNA. TRBV21-1 is flagged as a pseudogene. The CDR3 is made up of 16 amino acids. CDR3 loop: CASSKVGGKRTYEQYF. For the CDR3, the DNA is TGTGCCAGCAGCAAAGTCGGGGGTAAGAGGACCTACGAGCAGTACTTC.

V usage is TRBV25-1 and J usage is TRBJ2-7; D possibly corresponds to TRBD1 (5 bases). Trimming pared 1 base from V and 2 bases from J, leaving 12 bases between. Germline V gives CDR1 MGHDK, CDR2 SYGVNS. This CDR3 comprises 15 residues. CDR3 protein: CASSELGRVTYEQYF. For the CDR3, the DNA is TGTGCCAGCAGTGAATTGGGCAGGGTCACCTACGAGCAGTACTTC.

The chain joins TRBV6-5 to TRBJ2-1; TRBD2 aligns across 13 bases. V trimming: 4 bases; J trimming: 9 bases; junction bases outside the gene matches: 6. Germline V gene lookup returns CDR1 MNHEY and CDR2 SVGAGI. The CDR3 is made up of 15 amino acids. The DNA of the CDR3 is TGTGCCAGCAGTTTCGGACTAGCGGGAGTAAGTGAGCAGTTCTTC. As protein: CASSFGLAGVSEQFF.

This clone has more than one count but fewer than ten. J is TRBJ1-1 and V is TRBV7-9; no clear D. Germline V gene sequence: CDR1 SEHNR, CDR2 FQNEAQ (reference sequence). This CDR3 contains 13 residues. Trimming pared 3 bases from V and 8 bases from J, leaving 13 bases between. CDR3 sequence: CASSFIMTGEAFF. For the CDR3, the DNA is TGTGCCAGCAGCTTTATTATGACCGGGGAAGCTTTCTTT.

V gene TRBV15 combines with J gene TRBJ1-4; D gene unclear. Germline CDR1 LNHNV, CDR2 YYDKDF (reference sequence). CDR3 size: 16 residues. The V end was cut by 0 bases, the J end by 0 bases, with 8 bases between. The DNA of the CDR3 is TGTGCCACCAGCAGAGATGGCGCGGCAACTAATGAAAAACTGTTTTTT. This encodes CATSRDGAATNEKLFF.

The chain recombines TRBV12-5 with TRBJ2-6; TRBD1 is a possible D gene (6 bases). CDR1 is LGHNT and CDR2 is FRNRAP in the germline V gene. The V end lost 5 bases, the J end lost 1 base, and 6 bases lay between the germline ends. The CDR3 covers 14 residues. The CDR3 region has the DNA TGTGCTAGTGGTACAGGGTCTGGGGCCAACGTCCTGACTTTC. Translating gives CASGTGSGANVLTF.

The chain combines TRBV28 with TRBJ1-2, with D hard to call. This CDR3 comprises 12 residues. Per germline, CDR1 MDHEN and CDR2 SYDVKM. Trimming stripped 6 bases from V and 5 bases from J, with 10 bases between. This CDR3 reads CASSEYRYGYTF. The CDR3 nucleotides are TGTGCCAGCAGCGAGTACCGATATGGCTACACCTTC.

The chain carries TRBV5-1 and TRBJ1-3, with a possible D match to TRBD1 (5 bases). The germline V gene encodes CDR1 SGHRS and CDR2 YFSETQ. Between the trimmed V and J ends, which lost 4 bases and 0 bases, there was a span of 8 bases. CDR3 size: 14 residues. CDR3 loop: CASSLQVSGNTIYF. The CDR3 DNA sequence: TGCGCCAGCAGCCTACAGGTCTCTGGAAACACCATATATTTT.

This chain links TRBV19 with TRBJ2-1; a weak D match, TRBD2 (5 bases). Trimming took off 2 bases at V and 10 bases at J, with 12 bases between the two ends. Germline CDR1 LNHDA, CDR2 SQIVND (reference sequence). The CDR3 has 13 residues. The DNA of the CDR3 is TGTGCCAGTAGTATACTAGCTCAAGGCGAGCAGTTCTTC. Translation: CASSILAQGEQFF.

This chain links TRBV19 with TRBJ2-5; 8 bases map to TRBD1. Per germline, CDR1 LNHDA and CDR2 SQIVND (reference sequence). This CDR3 contains 19 residues. V lost 6 bases, J lost 3 bases, and 21 bases stayed unmatched. CDR3 amino acids: CASSRNHIQGVAGEETQYF. The CDR3 DNA sequence: TGTGCCAGTAGCCGAAACCATATACAGGGGGTCGCGGGTGAAGAGACCCAGTACTTC.

This chain connects TRBV29-1 to TRBJ2-2; 9 nucleotides match TRBD1. The J segment lost 10 bases and the V segment lost 5 bases, leaving 5 bases of the junction unmatched. This CDR3 region has 12 residues. Germline CDR1 reads SQVTM; CDR2 reads ANQGSEA. The CDR3 DNA reads TGCAGCGTTCGGACAGGGGACGAGGAGCTGTTTTTT. Protein: CSVRTGDEELFF.

The rearrangement joins TRBV7-2 to TRBJ2-1; 9 nucleotides match TRBD2. This CDR3 region has 14 residues. V trimming: 5 bases; J trimming: 7 bases; junction bases outside the gene matches: 6. CDR1 SGHTA and CDR2 FQGNSA come from the germline V gene. The CDR3 bases are TGTGCCAGCAGCGTGGGACTAGCTATGAATGAGCAGTTCTTC. Amino acids: CASSVGLAMNEQFF.

This clone occurred once. The CDR3 coding sequence is TGTGCCAGCAGCTTAAGGGGGGGTATAAATGAAAAACTGTTTTTT. It encodes CASSLRGGINEKLFF. The J gene is TRBJ1-4, the V gene TRBV7-9; perhaps TRBD1 as D (6 bases). This CDR3 spans 15 amino acids. Germline V gene sequence: CDR1 SEHNR, CDR2 FQNEAQ (reference sequence). Trimming cost V 2 bases and J 5 bases, with 12 bases left between them. The whole variable domain, filled in from reference TRBV7-9 and TRBJ1-4, reads DTGVSQNPRHKITKRGQNVTFRCDPISEHNRLYWYRQTLGQGPEFLTYFQNEAQLEKSRLLSDRFSAERPKGSFSTLEIQRTEQGDSAMYLCASSLRGGINEKLFFGSGTQLSVL.

The chain's CDR3 is CASSASGAQHF. DNA for the CDR3: TGTGCCAGCAGCGCATCCGGGGCCCAGCATTTT. This chain links TRBV7-2 with TRBJ1-5; D remains unclear. Germline CDR1 SGHTA, CDR2 FQGNSA. CDR3 length equals 11 residues. V was cut by 5 bases and J by 11 bases, with 10 bases left in between.

The J gene is TRBJ2-2, the V gene TRBV27; 8 nucleotides line up with TRBD1. CDR1 and CDR2 from the germline V gene are MNHEY and SMNVEV (reference sequence). The CDR3 has 15 residues. J gave up 5 bases and V 4 bases, and 6 bases lay outside the gene matches. CDR3 region: CASSSGQGWTGELFF. The CDR3, as DNA: TGTGCCAGCAGTTCCGGACAGGGCTGGACCGGGGAGCTGTTTTTT.

This CDR3 is CASSLGGTGENTEAFF. Here the CDR3 DNA reads TGTGCCAGCAGCTTAGGGGGGACAGGGGAGAACACTGAAGCTTTCTTT. This chain links TRBV7-9 with TRBJ1-1; the match to TRBD1 covers 10 bases. Germline V gives CDR1 SEHNR, CDR2 FQNEAQ (reference sequence). With V trimmed by 1 base and J by 1 base, 3 bases remained unmatched. CDR3 length equals 16 residues.

This clone was observed a few times. The CDR3 DNA follows: TGTGCCAGTAGTCTCGGGAACACCGGGGAGCTGTTTTTT. Translating gives CASSLGNTGELFF. The rearrangement uses TRBV19 and TRBJ2-2; D not certain. This CDR3 has 13 residues. Germline V gives CDR1 LNHDA, CDR2 SQIVND (reference sequence). Trimming stripped 5 bases from V and 1 base from J, with 5 bases between.

As for this clone: Mismatch with germline at one junction end may stem from a read error. The rearrangement joins TRBV27 to TRBJ1-2; no firm D call. This CDR3 comprises 11 residues. Germline V gene data show CDR1 as MNHEY and CDR2 as SMNVEV (reference sequence). In DNA form, the CDR3 reads TGTGCCAGCAGTAAACCGGGAGACAACACATTC. It translates to CASSKPGDNTF.

The sample holds a few counts of this clone. The chain couples TRBV5-1 to TRBJ2-7, with D possibly TRBD1 on 6 matching bases. There are 14 residues in the CDR3. V lost 4 bases and J 2 bases, leaving 13 bases between the germline ends. Germline-derived CDR1 and CDR2 are SGHRS and YFSETQ. The CDR3 DNA reads as TGCGCCAGCAGCCGGGACACCGCGACCTACGAGCAGTACTTC. Translation: CASSRDTATYEQYF. Filled out from reference TRBV5-1 and TRBJ2-7, the complete variable domain reads KAGVTQTPRYLIKTRGQQVTLSCSPISGHRSVSWYQQTPGQGLQFLFEYFSETQRNKGNFPGRFSGRQFSNSRSEMNVSTLELGDSALYLCASSRDTATYEQYFGPGTRLTVT.

The chain joins TRBV5-4 to TRBJ2-7; the D gene is possibly TRBD2 (6 bases). V lost 2 bases, J lost 6 bases, and 15 bases lay in between. CDR1 is SGHNT and CDR2 is YYREEE in the germline V gene (reference sequence). The CDR3 consists of 14 residues. The chain's CDR3 is CASSFLTLGGEQYF. The DNA of the CDR3 is TGTGCCAGCAGCTTCCTGACTTTGGGGGGCGAGCAGTACTTC.